This T cell receptor (beta chain) comes out of a study of control samples from healthy donors and cancer patients (dated by TCRdb to the early 2020s). The CDR3 measures 11 amino acids from cysteine to phenylalanine. Just the 33-base CDR3 DNA is kept, in frame starting at base 1. The germline ends are 7 bases apart after V is trimmed by 5 bases and J by 8 bases. The germline V gene (reference sequence) gives CDR1 as SEHNR and CDR2 as FQNEAQ. The library came from the immunoSEQ multiplex PCR assay. TCRdb carries this immuneACCESS record with in-frame sequences only. Its versions omit some clonotypes, under half of them owing to an unresolved V gene in the studies checked, with the rest unexplained. A total of 350,000 to 450,000 clones appear in this sample, approximately 92% of them only once. Around 6.4% of the sample rests with the top ten. In the case of this clone: The antigen it binds to is not known. The sample holds no much larger clone one base away, and base qualities are not on file.

This receptor chain uses TRBV7-9 and TRBJ2-1; no D segment can be confidently identified. The clonotype originates from a man aged 35 to 55 with head and neck cancer. The material sequenced was PBMCs. For the CDR3, the sequence is CASSPDYEQFF. The DNA sequence is given as TGTGCCAGCAGCCCCGACTATGAGCAGTTCTTC.